These 15 T cell receptor beta chains came from one sample sequenced in a study of spatial heterogeneity in lung cancer. MiXCR, applied by TCRdb to the 5' RACE reads, yields one record per CDR3 protein. The sample gives roughly 8,200 distinct CDR3 sequences, about 8.3% of which show up once; roughly 27% is in the top ten. Stated time point: sample taken at primary tumor resection. Sequencing was performed on whole RNA extracted from tumor and nontumor lung tissue, or from frozen PBMC, and the material was left unsorted. The sample here was PBMCs, taken at surgery. The receptors shown here come from a female donor with early-stage non-small cell lung cancer.

This clonotype was seen many times. The V gene is TRBV18, the J gene TRBJ2-5, with 12 bases fitting TRBD2. Germline V CDR1 and CDR2: KGHSH, LQKENI. V shed 6 bases and J 5 bases; nucleotides not matched to a gene: 22. There are 20 residues in the CDR3. The CDR3 region is CASSLTRRASGRVSVETQYF. The CDR3 DNA follows: TGTGCCAGCTCGCTCACCCGGCGGGCTAGCGGGAGGGTTTCGGTGGAGACCCAGTACTTC.

This clonotype came up many times. The rearrangement joins TRBV7-4 to TRBJ1-5; D is perhaps TRBD1 (6 bases). CDR3 length: 14 amino acids. From germline, CDR1 is SGHVT and CDR2 SQSDAQ. Between the trimmed V and J ends, which lost 3 bases and 6 bases, there was a span of 12 bases. The CDR3: CASSLDSGAQPQHF. DNA of the CDR3: TGTGCCAGCAGCTTGGATTCAGGGGCTCAGCCCCAGCATTTT.

This clonotype showed up many times. The J gene is TRBJ2-1, the V gene TRBV2; a possible D gene is TRBD1 (6 bases). V lost 6 bases to trimming and J lost 7 bases, with 16 bases between them. Germline-derived CDR1 and CDR2 are SNHLY and FYNNEI. The CDR3 is 14 amino acids. The CDR3 DNA is TGTGCCAGCAGCTTGCTCGACAGGAGGAATGAGCAGTTCTTC. Its protein is CASSLLDRRNEQFF.

V and J are TRBV9 and TRBJ2-5; either TRBD1 or TRBD2 may fit D (6 bases each). The length of the CDR3 is 17 residues. V dropped 0 bases and J dropped 4 bases, with 19 bases sitting between them. Germline V gene lookup returns CDR1 SGDLS and CDR2 YYNGEE. The CDR3 loop reads CASSVGGTSGAGETQYF. Here the CDR3 DNA reads TGTGCCAGCAGCGTAGGAGGGACGTCGGGGGCCGGAGAGACCCAGTACTTC. The entire variable domain, with the rest obtained from reference TRBV9 and TRBJ2-5, is as follows: DSGVTQTPKHLITATGQRVTLRCSPRSGDLSVYWYQQSLDQGLQFLIQYYNGEERAKGNILERFSAQQFPDLHSELNLSSLELGDSALYFCASSVGGTSGAGETQYFGPGTRLLVL.

Many counts were recorded for this clonotype. The V and J genes are TRBV14 and TRBJ2-3, with D possibly being TRBD2 (5 bases). The CDR3 has 14 amino acids. Germline V CDR1 and CDR2: SGHDN, FVKESK. Between the trimmed V and J ends, which lost 6 bases and 4 bases, there was a span of 14 bases. CDR3 DNA sequence: TGTGCCAGCAGTAAAGGACTCCCACCAGATACGCAGTATTTT. This codes for CASSKGLPPDTQYF.

This clonotype was counted ten times or more. The rearrangement uses TRBV14 and TRBJ2-1; D tentatively fits TRBD1 or TRBD2 (6 bases each). V shed 4 bases and J shed 8 bases, with 21 bases lying between them. This CDR3 is 16 amino acids long. The germline V gene has CDR1 SGHDN and CDR2 FVKESK. CDR3 sequence: CASSLQGSGLRYEQFF. The CDR3 nucleotides read TGTGCCAGCAGCCTACAGGGTAGCGGCCTTCGGTATGAGCAGTTCTTC. Supplemented by reference TRBV14 and TRBJ2-1, the full variable domain reads EAGVTQFPSHSVIEKGQTVTLRCDPISGHDNLYWYRRVMGKEIKFLLHFVKESKQDESGMPNNRFLAERTGGTYSTLKVQPAELEDSGVYFCASSLQGSGLRYEQFFGPGTRLTVL.

This clonotype is labeled as medium-sized (0.01 to 0.1%). The V call is TRBV13, the J call TRBJ2-5, with TRBD2 identical over 11 bases. With 5 bases clipped from V and 2 bases from J, the junction kept 10 bases outside the gene matches. This CDR3 has 17 amino acids. Looked up from germline, CDR1 is PRHDT and CDR2 is FYEKMQ (reference sequence). DNA of the CDR3: TGTGCCAGCAGCCCTAAACTAGCGGGGGCACTACAAGAGACCCAGTACTTC. It yields the protein CASSPKLAGALQETQYF.

This clonotype was observed at least ten times. The J gene is TRBJ2-7, the V gene TRBV5-1; 7 bases match TRBD1. V lost 0 bases, J lost 3 bases, and 6 bases stayed unmatched. CDR3 length: 15 amino acids. Per the germline V gene, CDR1 is SGHRS and CDR2 is YFSETQ. CDR3 DNA: TGCGCCAGCAGCTTGGATACAGGGGCAAACTACGAGCAGTACTTC. Its translation: CASSLDTGANYEQYF.

In its sample, this clonotype was seen many times. The gene calls are TRBV5-4 and TRBJ2-5; 11 positions agree with TRBD1. J gave up 4 bases and V 1 base, and 6 bases lay outside the gene matches. The V gene's germline CDR1 is SGHNT and CDR2 YYREEE (reference sequence). The CDR3 covers 16 residues. CDR3 region: CASSLMTGTGGETQYF. DNA of the CDR3: TGTGCCAGCAGCTTGATGACTGGGACAGGGGGAGAGACCCAGTACTTC. Using reference TRBV5-4 and TRBJ2-5 for the parts outside the CDR3, the full variable domain is ETGVTQSPTHLIKTRGQQVTLRCSSQSGHNTVSWYQQALGQGPQFIFQYYREEENGRGNFPPRFSGLQFPNYSSELNVNALELDDSALYLCASSLMTGTGGETQYFGPGTRLLVL.

This clonotype was seen at least ten times. This sequence joins TRBV7-9 and TRBJ2-7, with D tentatively TRBD2 (5 bases). There are 16 residues in the CDR3. Germline loops: CDR1 SEHNR, CDR2 FQNEAQ (reference sequence). V lost 5 bases to trimming and J lost 4 bases, with 21 bases between them. The CDR3 nucleotides read TGTGCCAGCAGCCCCCCCTCCGGGGATGCTTGGTACGAGCAGTACTTC. This gives the protein CASSPPSGDAWYEQYF.

Relative to its sample, this clonotype is medium-sized. V usage is TRBV3-1 and J usage is TRBJ2-3; TRBD1 matches 11 bases. CDR1 and CDR2 from the germline V gene are LGHDT and YNNKEL (reference sequence). The CDR3 covers 15 residues. With 4 bases clipped from V and 4 bases from J, the junction kept 4 bases outside the gene matches. This CDR3 is CASSRGQGAADTQYF. The CDR3 DNA reads as TGTGCCAGCAGCCGAGGACAGGGGGCAGCAGATACGCAGTATTTT.

By proportion, this clonotype is medium-sized. J is TRBJ1-1 and V is TRBV18, with D perhaps matching TRBD1 (5 bases). V lost 4 bases and J lost 1, with 13 bases in between. The CDR3 is 15 amino acids. CDR1 and CDR2 from the germline V gene are KGHSH and LQKENI. The CDR3 region is CASSRSGEGNTEAFF. Written as DNA, the CDR3 is TGTGCCAGCTCACGGTCGGGGGAGGGGAACACTGAAGCTTTCTTT.

This clonotype was detected ten times or more. J is TRBJ2-5 and V is TRBV10-2; TRBD1 agrees at 12 bases. This CDR3 contains 16 residues. Germline V gene sequence: CDR1 WSHSY, CDR2 SAAADI. With V trimmed by 4 bases and J by 1 base, 4 bases remained unmatched. The CDR3 loop reads CASSGGTGGFQETQYF. For the CDR3, the DNA is TGCGCCAGCAGTGGAGGGACAGGGGGCTTCCAAGAGACCCAGTACTTC.

This clonotype has at least ten counts. V usage is TRBV7-8 and J usage is TRBJ2-5, with D hard to call. The CDR3 consists of 15 residues. Germline-derived CDR1 and CDR2 are SGHVS and FQNEAQ. V was shortened by 1 base and J by 0 bases, with 9 bases between the two germline ends. The CDR3 protein is CASSLGGLDQETQYF. The CDR3 region has the DNA TGTGCCAGCAGCTTAGGGGGTCTCGACCAAGAGACCCAGTACTTC.

This clonotype is medium-sized by share. This chain connects TRBV6-6 to TRBJ1-1; D remains ambiguous. CDR3 size: 13 residues. V was pared by 7 bases and J by 4 bases, with 13 bases between. The germline V gene has CDR1 MNHNY and CDR2 SVGAGI (reference sequence). The CDR3 DNA is TGTGCCAGCACCGACGGACGTGTCACTGAAGCTTTCTTT. As protein: CASTDGRVTEAFF.